The 31 T cell receptor beta chains below were found in one sample sequenced in a study of T cells in Graves' hyperthyroidism and ophthalmopathy. TCR beta CDR3 region amplification was performed from RNA transcripts. In the first-round RT-PCR of the TCR CDR3, the HTBI primer set was used. TCRdb independently ran MiXCR on the multiplex PCR reads; one entry per CDR3 protein. The table includes about 720,000 distinct CDR3 sequences, 15% to 20% detected once. What was sequenced was blood. Receptors were obtained from a man aged 18 to 35 with Graves' hyperthyroidism.

This clonotype was detected only a few times. The rearrangement links TRBV9 to TRBJ2-1; 13 bases align to TRBD2. The V gene's germline CDR1 is SGDLS and CDR2 YYNGEE. This CDR3 has 19 amino acids. With 3 bases clipped from V and 0 bases from J, the junction kept 9 bases outside the gene matches. The CDR3 loop is CASSGPGLAGPYSYNEQFF. The DNA of the CDR3 is TGTGCCAGCAGCGGTCCGGGACTAGCGGGACCTTACTCCTACAATGAGCAGTTCTTC.

The J gene is TRBJ2-1, the V gene TRBV6-1, with 7 positions matching TRBD2. V gave up 0 bases and J gave up 8 bases; unmatched junction bases: 7. Germline V gives CDR1 MNHNS, CDR2 SASEGT. The CDR3 extends over 15 amino acids. The CDR3 sequence is CASSEAWGGADEQFF. The CDR3 DNA sequence: TGTGCCAGCAGTGAAGCTTGGGGAGGGGCTGATGAGCAGTTCTTC.

This clonotype was detected many times. V gene TRBV2 combines with J gene TRBJ2-2; TRBD2 matches at 11 bases. From germline, CDR1 is SNHLY and CDR2 FYNNEI. The CDR3 length is 16 residues. Unmatched junction bases numbered 5, after V lost 5 bases and J lost 3 bases. CDR3 sequence: CASSNTSGSDTGELFF. The CDR3 region has the DNA TGTGCCAGCAGTAACACTAGCGGGAGCGACACCGGGGAGCTGTTTTTT.

This clonotype came up a few times. The chain carries TRBV2 and TRBJ1-2; TRBD1 aligns across 7 bases. V was clipped by 7 bases and J by 2 bases; unmatched bases: 16. The CDR3 has 17 residues. Per germline, CDR1 SNHLY and CDR2 FYNNEI. The CDR3 DNA follows: TGTGCCAGCAAATCCCTTGTTGAGGGACAGAAGAACTATGGCTACACCTTC. It is translated as CASKSLVEGQKNYGYTF.

This clonotype was seen many times. The genes are TRBV11-1 and TRBJ2-3, with 9 nucleotides matching TRBD2. Germline assignment: CDR1 SGHAT and CDR2 FQDESV (reference sequence). V dropped 4 bases and J dropped 3; count of bases not matched to a gene: 5. This CDR3 is 15 amino acids long. CDR3 protein: CASSSSTSGTDTQYF. CDR3 sequence (DNA): TGTGCCAGCAGCTCCTCGACTAGCGGTACAGATACGCAGTATTTT.

This clonotype was seen at least ten times. The V gene is TRBV28, the J gene TRBJ2-5; 8 bases match TRBD2. Trimming took 2 bases from V and 5 from J; bases not matched to a gene: 4. Germline V CDR1 and CDR2: MDHEN, SYDVKM. This CDR3 comprises 14 residues. This CDR3 reads CASSLTAGDETQYF. Written as DNA, the CDR3 is TGTGCCAGCAGTTTAACAGCGGGAGATGAGACCCAGTACTTC.

This clonotype was seen more than once but under ten times. The rearrangement links TRBV20-1 to TRBJ1-4; a possible D gene is TRBD1 (5 bases). Trimming shortened V by 5 bases and J by 6 bases, and 16 bases separated the two germline ends. The CDR3 consists of 14 residues. In germline, CDR1 is DFQATT, CDR2 SNEGSKA (reference sequence). The DNA for the CDR3 is TGCAGTGCTTCAGGGATGAGGCTCCATGAAAAACTGTTTTTT. This codes for CSASGMRLHEKLFF.

This clonotype was counted ten times or more. The chain is built from TRBV25-1 and TRBJ2-6; 9 positions match TRBD1. The CDR3 is 20 amino acids. V was clipped by 4 bases and J by 2 bases; unmatched bases: 15. Germline-derived CDR1 and CDR2 are MGHDK and SYGVNS. CDR3 DNA: TGTGCCAGCAGTGCCCACGAAGGACAGGGGAAAGCGACTGGGGCCAACGTCCTGACTTTC. Amino acid sequence: CASSAHEGQGKATGANVLTF.

The rearrangement uses TRBV9 and TRBJ1-3; no firm D call. V was pared by 3 bases and J by 0 bases, with 10 bases between. The V gene's germline CDR1 is SGDLS and CDR2 YYNGEE. This CDR3 region has 15 residues. CDR3 loop: CASSEGRLSGNTIYF. In DNA, the CDR3 is TGTGCCAGCAGCGAAGGACGGCTCTCTGGAAACACCATATATTTT.

This clonotype was seen a handful of times. The rearrangement uses TRBV7-9 and TRBJ2-1; D call uncertain. Germline CDR1 SEHNR, CDR2 FQNEAQ (reference sequence). The CDR3 loop spans 11 amino acids. Trimming removed 11 bases from V and 8 bases from J, with 13 bases in between. The CDR3 DNA follows: TGTGCCTCCACTAATGGGGATGAGCAGTTCTTC. It is translated as CASTNGDEQFF.

J is TRBJ2-3 and V is TRBV20-1; 10 bases are a match to TRBD1. The germline V gene has CDR1 DFQATT and CDR2 SNEGSKA (reference sequence). The J segment lost 3 bases and the V segment lost 6 bases, leaving 6 bases of the junction unmatched. The CDR3 spans 14 residues. The CDR3 is CSATGTGETDTQYF. The DNA of the CDR3 is TGCAGTGCAACCGGGACAGGGGAAACAGATACGCAGTATTTT.

This clonotype was seen a few times. V usage is TRBV27 and J usage is TRBJ2-7; a weak D match, TRBD1 (5 bases). The ends were cut back, 0 bases at V and 6 bases at J, with 9 bases in the middle. CDR1 MNHEY and CDR2 SMNVEV come from the germline V gene (reference sequence). This CDR3 region has 13 residues. CDR3 sequence (DNA): TGTGCCAGCAGTTTATCCAGGGCAATCGAGCAGTACTTC. Amino acid sequence: CASSLSRAIEQYF.

This sequence joins TRBV5-5 and TRBJ2-7, with D possibly matching TRBD2 (5 bases). The CDR3 spans 13 residues. Trimming took 4 bases from V and 7 from J, leaving 15 bases between them. CDR1 and CDR2 (germline): SGHKS, YYEKEE (reference sequence). CDR3 nucleotides: TGTGCCAGCAGCCAGGTCGATAGCGAGGAGCAGTACTTC. It codes for CASSQVDSEEQYF.

Written as DNA, the CDR3 is TGTGCCAGCAGTGTGGGCAAAGACACAGATACGCAGTATTTT. Protein product: CASSVGKDTDTQYF. The V gene is TRBV6-4, the J gene TRBJ2-3, with no clear D. The CDR3 loop spans 14 amino acids. V was trimmed by 4 bases and J by 2 bases, leaving 10 bases between them. From germline, CDR1 is MRHNA and CDR2 SNTAGT.

The CDR3 spells CASSTRILGLAGGGTQYF. CDR3 in DNA: TGTGCCAGCAGTACGAGAATCCTGGGACTAGCGGGAGGTGGTACGCAGTATTTT. V gene TRBV6-1 combines with J gene TRBJ2-3, with 15 bases lining up with TRBD2. CDR1 is MNHNS, CDR2 SASEGT, per germline. This CDR3 is 18 amino acids long. The V segment lost 5 bases and the J segment 8 bases; nucleotides outside the gene matches: 14.

The chain combines TRBV7-9 with TRBJ2-5, with 8 bases fitting TRBD1. Germline V gives CDR1 SEHNR, CDR2 FQNEAQ (reference sequence). V shed 7 bases and J 5 bases; nucleotides not matched to a gene: 12. The CDR3 has 15 amino acids. For the CDR3, the DNA is TGTGCCAGCAACCCGCGACAGGGGAGTAGGGAGACCCAGTACTTC. Its protein is CASNPRQGSRETQYF. The whole variable domain, filled in from reference TRBV7-9 and TRBJ2-5, reads DTGVSQNPRHKITKRGQNVTFRCDPISEHNRLYWYRQTLGQGPEFLTYFQNEAQLEKSRLLSDRFSAERPKGSFSTLEIQRTEQGDSAMYLCASNPRQGSRETQYFGPGTRLLVL.

V gene TRBV19 combines with J gene TRBJ1-5; 11 bases fit TRBD1. Germline trimming cut 5 bases from V and 7 bases from J; bases unmatched to any gene: 16. CDR1 is LNHDA and CDR2 is SQIVND in the germline V gene (reference sequence). The length of the CDR3 is 18 residues. The CDR3 DNA follows: TGTGCCAGTAGTTCTTACGGGACAGGGGGACCCAATAGGCAGCCCCAGCATTTT. Translation gives CASSSYGTGGPNRQPQHF.

This clonotype appeared many times. The rearrangement links TRBV18 to TRBJ2-1; D is undetermined. Trimming removed 8 bases from V and 0 bases from J, with 14 bases in between. This CDR3 spans 15 amino acids. Per the germline V gene, CDR1 is KGHSH and CDR2 is LQKENI. The CDR3 sequence is CASATPGHSYNEQFF. DNA of the CDR3: TGTGCCAGCGCGACGCCGGGTCACTCCTACAATGAGCAGTTCTTC.

The chain links TRBV28 to TRBJ1-1, with D unresolved. Germline-derived CDR1 and CDR2 are MDHEN and SYDVKM. Between the trimmed V and J ends, which lost 8 bases and 6 bases, there was a span of 13 bases. The CDR3 contains 12 residues. CDR3 in DNA: TGTGCCAGCGCTCGACGGGTCGCTGAAGCTTTCTTT. It is translated as CASARRVAEAFF. Looking up the rest from reference TRBV28 and TRBJ1-1 gives the full variable domain: DVKVTQSSRYLVKRTGEKVFLECVQDMDHENMFWYRQDPGLGLRLIYFSYDVKMKEKGDIPEGYSVSREKKERFSLILESASTNQTSMYLCASARRVAEAFFGQGTRLTVV.

Turning to this clonotype: The CDR3 carries no conserved terminal phenylalanine or tryptophan, so it likely arises from a read error. The chain combines TRBV29-1 with TRBJ1-3, with a possible D match to TRBD1 (6 bases). Per germline, CDR1 SQVTM and CDR2 ANQGSEA. V gave up 4 bases and J gave up 0 bases, with 10 bases separating them. The CDR3 is made up of 14 amino acids. DNA of the CDR3: TGCAGCGTTGGGGGGCCGAGCTCTGGAAACACCATATATCTT. It specifies CSVGGPSSGNTIYL.

This chain uses TRBV19 with TRBJ1-6; possible D gene TRBD1, 5 bases. Germline CDR1 reads LNHDA; CDR2 reads SQIVND (reference sequence). Trimming stripped 5 bases from V and 2 bases from J, with 16 bases between. This CDR3 has 17 amino acids. CDR3 loop: CASSSPTRGAYNSPLHF. CDR3 coding DNA: TGTGCCAGTAGTTCCCCCACCAGAGGGGCCTATAATTCACCCCTCCACTTT.

The sample holds many counts of this clonotype. The CDR3 nucleotides read TGCAGTGCTAGACTAACAGGGGGCTCAGAGAACATTCAGTACTTC. Amino acid sequence: CSARLTGGSENIQYF. The rearrangement links TRBV20-1 to TRBJ2-4, with 9 positions matching TRBD1. With 2 bases clipped from V and 7 bases from J, the junction kept 9 bases outside the gene matches. The CDR3 is 15 amino acids. Germline V gene sequence: CDR1 DFQATT, CDR2 SNEGSKA (reference sequence).

The table lists this clonotype with many counts. The chain employs TRBV7-2 and TRBJ2-3; 10 nucleotides align to TRBD2. CDR3 length: 17 residues. Germline-derived CDR1 and CDR2 are SGHTA and FQGNSA. The trim removed 5 bases at V and 2 bases at J, leaving 10 bases unmatched. For the CDR3, the DNA is TGTGCCAGCAGCCCGAAGGGGCTAGCGGGAGTCACAGATACGCAGTATTTT. Translation: CASSPKGLAGVTDTQYF.

This clonotype has at least ten counts. This sequence joins TRBV7-3 and TRBJ2-5, with 8 positions matching TRBD2. This CDR3 spans 15 amino acids. Germline CDR1 reads SGHTA; CDR2 reads FQGTGA. V lost 5 bases, J lost 4 bases, and 9 bases stayed unmatched. The CDR3 DNA is TGTGCCAGCAGCCGATCTGCGGGAGGCCCAGAGACCCAGTACTTC. This gives the protein CASSRSAGGPETQYF.

The chain combines TRBV7-3 with TRBJ2-2; D possibly corresponds to TRBD2 (5 bases). Germline V CDR1 and CDR2: SGHTA, FQGTGA. The CDR3 is 15 residues long. V was clipped by 3 bases and J by 0 bases, with 8 bases between them. CDR3 sequence reads: CASSFEGSNTGELFF. CDR3 nucleotides: TGTGCCAGCAGCTTCGAGGGCTCGAACACCGGGGAGCTGTTTTTT.

There are a few counts of this clonotype. The chain couples TRBV9 to TRBJ2-1; D perhaps matches TRBD2 (7 bases). Trimming removed 4 bases at V and 4 bases at J, with 18 bases between. The CDR3 is made up of 16 amino acids. The germline V gene encodes CDR1 SGDLS and CDR2 YYNGEE. The DNA for the CDR3 is TGTGCCAGCAGCCCCAGGGGAGGGGTAAAATACAATGAGCAGTTCTTC. Translation: CASSPRGGVKYNEQFF.

A word on this clonotype: This may be a read error, as it is one base from a much larger clone. Because the CDR3's place on the DNA is in doubt, the DNA is left out and the CDR3 is given as listed by TCRdb. The CDR3 sequence is CAWSVFGQGAHEHYF. The chain links TRBV30 to TRBJ2-7. Ends included, the CDR3 has 15 residues. Germline CDR1 and CDR2: GTSNPN and SVGIG (reference sequence).

This clonotype came up many times. The chain carries TRBV20-1 and TRBJ2-7, with 11 bases identical to TRBD1. The CDR3 extends over 15 amino acids. Germline values: CDR1 DFQATT, CDR2 SNEGSKA (reference sequence). The junction had 5 bases not matched to a gene; V was cut back by 4 bases and J by 0 bases. CDR3 region: CSATAGTGGSYEQYF. As DNA, the CDR3 is TGCAGTGCTACCGCCGGGACAGGGGGCTCCTACGAGCAGTACTTC.

This clonotype occurred many times. V usage is TRBV11-2 and J usage is TRBJ2-7, with D perhaps matching TRBD1 (6 bases). This CDR3 has 13 residues. The V gene's germline CDR1 is SGHAT and CDR2 FQNNGV. V gave up 5 bases and J gave up 5 bases, with 13 bases separating them. The CDR3 DNA reads TGTGCCAGCAGCGCCACAGGGATCCACGAGCAGTACTTC. Protein: CASSATGIHEQYF.

This clonotype was seen many times. The chain combines TRBV2 with TRBJ2-5, with TRBD1 as a possible D gene (5 bases). Germline-derived CDR1 and CDR2 are SNHLY and FYNNEI. This CDR3 contains 15 residues. Trimming pared 2 bases from V and 5 bases from J, leaving 15 bases between. The CDR3 DNA reads as TGTGCCAGCAGTGAATATTCAGGGATGCAGGAGACCCAGTACTTC. Translated: CASSEYSGMQETQYF. The whole variable domain, remainder taken from reference TRBV2 and TRBJ2-5, is EPEVTQTPSHQVTQMGQEVILRCVPISNHLYFYWYRQILGQKVEFLVSFYNNEISEKSEIFDDQFSVERPDGSNFTLKIRSTKLEDSAMYFCASSEYSGMQETQYFGPGTRLLVL.

The table lists this clonotype with many counts. The gene calls are TRBV2 and TRBJ2-7; D unresolved. V was cut by 7 bases and J by 5 bases, with 6 bases left in between. This CDR3 has 10 amino acids. Germline V lookup: CDR1 SNHLY, CDR2 FYNNEI. The CDR3 region has the DNA TGTGCCAGCACCTTGGACGAGCAGTACTTC. Residues: CASTLDEQYF.